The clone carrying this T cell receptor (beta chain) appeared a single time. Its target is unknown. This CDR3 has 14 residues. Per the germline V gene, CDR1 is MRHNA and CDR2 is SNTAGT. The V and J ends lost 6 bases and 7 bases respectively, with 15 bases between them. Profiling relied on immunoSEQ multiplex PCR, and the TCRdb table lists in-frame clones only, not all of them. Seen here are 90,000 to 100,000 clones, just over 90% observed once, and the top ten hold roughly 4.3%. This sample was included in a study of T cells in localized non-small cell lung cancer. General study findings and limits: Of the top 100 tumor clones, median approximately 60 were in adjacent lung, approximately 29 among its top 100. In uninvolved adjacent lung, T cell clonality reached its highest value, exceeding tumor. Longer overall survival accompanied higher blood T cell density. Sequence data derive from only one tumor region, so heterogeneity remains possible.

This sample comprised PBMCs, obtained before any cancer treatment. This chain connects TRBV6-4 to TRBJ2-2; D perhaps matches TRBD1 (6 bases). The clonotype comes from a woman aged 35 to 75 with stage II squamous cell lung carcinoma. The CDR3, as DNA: TGTGCCAGCAGAGACACAGGGAACCGCGGGGAGCTGTTTTTT. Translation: CASRDTGNRGELFF.